This is a list of T cell receptor beta chains from one sample in a study of pediatric ulcerative colitis. The table came from immunoSEQ multiplex PCR; TCRdb's copy has only in-frame clones and leaves some out. This table holds about 16,000 clones, approximately 80% found once. Sequencing used gut tissue. The source is a boy between 10 and 17 years old who was a control in a study of pediatric ulcerative colitis. Each CDR3 is given with its conserved first and last residue. A D gene is named only where the DNA matches it firmly. Not every row has a clone size; where given, it reads once, few, many or a size class.

v_gene	j_gene	d_gene	abundance	CDR3aa	CDR3nt
TRBV5-6	TRBJ2-7	-	-	CASSLGGGSYEQYF	TGTGCCAGCAGCTTGGGAGGGGGCTCCTACGAGCAGTACTTC
TRBV5-4	TRBJ2-3	-	few	CASSLARGDTQYF	TGTGCCAGCAGCTTGGCCCGGGGAGATACGCAGTATTTT
TRBV18	TRBJ2-1	TRBD2	once	CASSPTSGGSSYNEQFF	TGTGCCAGCTCGCCGACTAGCGGGGGGAGCTCCTACAATGAGCAGTTCTTC
TRBV7-9	TRBJ2-7	-	-	CASGSEARGEQYF	TGCGCCAGCGGCTCGGAGGCGCGGGGCGAGCAGTACTTC
TRBV20-1	TRBJ1-1	-	-	CSAREQVEAFF	TGCAGTGCTAGAGAACAAGTTGAAGCTTTCTTT
TRBV5-6	TRBJ1-2	-	-	CASSLAGVWGLQRDGYTF	TGTGCCAGCAGCTTGGCCGGTGTCTGGGGCCTTCAAAGGGATGGCTACACCTTC
TRBV10-3	TRBJ2-2	-	once	CATNPSGSDTGELFF	TGTGCCACCAACCCGTCGGGGTCAGACACCGGGGAGCTGTTTTTT
TRBV6-1	TRBJ2-1	TRBD2	few	CASRISGSSYNEQFF	TGTGCCAGCAGGATTAGCGGGAGCTCCTACAATGAGCAGTTCTTC
TRBV19	TRBJ2-7	TRBD2	-	CASSVAGTFYEQYF	TGTGCCAGTAGTGTAGCGGGGACGTTCTACGAGCAGTACTTC
TRBV6-6	TRBJ2-3	TRBD2	-	CASSPRGREGDTQYF	TGTGCCAGCAGTCCCCGCGGGAGAGAGGGAGATACGCAGTATTTT
TRBV5-4	TRBJ2-1	-	-	CASSLGGGASEQFF	TGTGCCAGCAGCTTGGGTGGGGGGGCCTCTGAGCAGTTCTTC
TRBV29-1	TRBJ2-7	-	-	CSVVQRDEQYF	TGCAGCGTTGTTCAAAGGGACGAGCAGTACTTC
TRBV5-1	TRBJ2-5	TRBD2	-	CASSLVAGLQETQYF	TGCGCCAGCAGCTTGGTAGCGGGACTTCAAGAGACCCAGTACTTC
TRBV10-3	TRBJ1-2	-	-	CAISTRTRQDNYGYTF	TGTGCCATCAGCACACGAACAAGACAGGACAACTATGGCTACACCTTC
TRBV5-6	TRBJ2-7	-	-	CAEVTWELAYEQYF	TGTGCCGAGGTCACCTGGGAATTGGCCTACGAGCAGTACTTC
TRBV18	TRBJ2-6	-	-	CASSSDSSGANVLTF	TGTGCCAGCTCATCAGACAGTTCTGGGGCCAACGTCCTGACTTTC
TRBV5-5	TRBJ1-1	TRBD1	-	CASSNRGGTEAFF	TGTGCCAGCAGCAACAGGGGCGGCACTGAAGCTTTCTTT
TRBV10-3	TRBJ1-1	-	-	CAISAAANTEAFF	TGTGCCATCAGTGCGGCAGCGAACACTGAAGCTTTCTTT
TRBV6-1	TRBJ1-4	-	few	CASSEVVTEKLFF	TGTGCCAGCAGTGAAGTTGTGACGGAAAAACTGTTTTTT
TRBV27	TRBJ2-7	-	-	CASMAGLNSYEQYF	TGTGCCAGCATGGCTGGGCTTAACTCCTACGAGCAGTACTTC
TRBV6-5	TRBJ2-3	-	-	CASSYRDLDTQYF	TGTGCCAGCAGCTACCGGGACCTGGATACGCAGTATTTT
TRBV7-8	TRBJ1-6	TRBD1	-	CASSYSGTANSPLHF	TGTGCCAGCAGCTATTCCGGGACAGCGAATTCACCCCTCCACTTT
TRBV5-4	TRBJ1-2	TRBD1	-	CASSHKPGTGFWYGYTF	TGTGCCAGCAGCCACAAACCCGGGACAGGGTTTTGGTATGGCTACACCTTC
TRBV29-1	TRBJ1-3	TRBD1	few	CSVAVGGSENTIYF	TGCAGCGTTGCGGTAGGGGGCAGCGAAAACACCATATATTTT
TRBV5-4	TRBJ2-6	TRBD1	-	CASSSTGAIYSGANVLTF	TGTGCCAGCAGCTCGACAGGGGCCATCTACTCTGGGGCCAACGTCCTGACTTTC
TRBV7-3	TRBJ2-1	TRBD2	-	CASGLAGGSYNEQFF	TGTGCCTCGGGACTAGCGGGGGGCTCCTACAATGAGCAGTTCTTC
TRBV5-1	TRBJ1-1	TRBD1	-	CASSLAWQGAGTEAFF	TGCGCCAGCAGCTTGGCTTGGCAGGGGGCTGGAACTGAAGCTTTCTTT
TRBV18	TRBJ1-2	TRBD1	once	CASSPPVAGGFYGYTF	TGTGCCAGCTCACCACCGGTTGCAGGGGGCTTCTATGGCTACACCTTC
TRBV19	TRBJ1-2	TRBD1	-	CATHKTTGYYGYTF	TGTGCCACCCATAAAACGACAGGGTACTATGGCTACACCTTC
TRBV25-1	TRBJ1-4	-	-	CASSDKWEGRIGEKLFF	TGTGCCAGCAGTGACAAATGGGAGGGAAGAATCGGTGAAAAACTGTTTTTT
TRBV18	TRBJ2-3	-	-	CASWAGDTDTQYF	TGTGCCAGCTGGGCAGGGGATACAGATACGCAGTATTTT
TRBV6-1	TRBJ1-5	TRBD1	-	CASSTGGFSQPQHF	TGTGCCAGCAGCACAGGGGGCTTTAGTCAGCCCCAGCATTTT
TRBV14	TRBJ2-1	-	few	CASSQGRAITYNEQFF	TGTGCCAGCAGCCAAGGGCGAGCGATTACCTACAATGAGCAGTTCTTC
TRBV5-1	TRBJ1-5	TRBD1	-	CASSPTGTEPQHF	TGCGCCAGCAGCCCGACAGGGACGGAGCCCCAGCATTTT
TRBV28	TRBJ2-7	-	-	CASTYQGVSYEQYF	TGTGCCAGCACCTATCAAGGGGTTTCCTACGAGCAGTACTTC
TRBV19	TRBJ1-1	-	-	CASSPPLQTNTEAFF	TGTGCCAGTAGTCCCCCCCTTCAGACTAACACTGAAGCTTTCTTT
TRBV15	TRBJ1-2	TRBD1	-	CATSRSFGQGTGGYTF	TGTGCCACCAGCAGATCTTTCGGACAGGGAACGGGTGGCTACACCTTC
TRBV19	TRBJ1-1	TRBD1	-	CASSRTGSDTEAFF	TGTGCCAGTAGCAGGACAGGGTCCGACACTGAAGCTTTCTTT
TRBV12-5	TRBJ2-3	TRBD2	-	CASGVRSGITDTQYF	TGTGCTAGTGGCGTAAGAAGCGGGATCACAGATACGCAGTATTTT
TRBV7-9	TRBJ2-1	-	-	CASSYDSYNEQFF	TGTGCCAGCAGCTACGACAGCTACAATGAGCAGTTCTTC
TRBV7-2	TRBJ1-2	-	-	CASSAADGYYGYTF	TGTGCCAGCAGCGCAGCGGACGGCTACTATGGCTACACCTTC
TRBV28	TRBJ2-1	TRBD1	-	CASSFGDRDHEQFF	TGTGCCAGCAGTTTTGGGGACAGGGACCATGAGCAGTTCTTC
TRBV14	TRBJ2-2	-	-	CASSSGSSGTGELFF	TGTGCCAGCAGCTCGGGATCATCGGGCACCGGGGAGCTGTTTTTT
TRBV14	TRBJ2-7	TRBD2	-	CASSQGIAGRSYEQYF	TGTGCCAGCAGCCAGGGTATAGCGGGGCGCTCCTACGAGCAGTACTTC
TRBV5-1	TRBJ2-7	-	-	CASTREGGPYEQYF	TGCGCCAGCACGCGTGAGGGGGGCCCCTACGAGCAGTACTTC
TRBV18	TRBJ2-2	-	-	CASSQGADTGELFF	TGTGCCAGCTCACAAGGAGCGGACACCGGGGAGCTGTTTTTT
TRBV9	TRBJ2-1	TRBD2	once	CASSGTSGIDNEQFF	TGTGCCAGCAGCGGAACTAGCGGGATAGACAATGAGCAGTTCTTC
TRBV21-1	TRBJ2-7	-	-	CASSKDATQTTYEQYF	TGTGCCAGCAGCAAAGATGCGACACAGACCACCTACGAGCAGTACTTC
TRBV7-2	TRBJ2-7	-	-	CASSLFYEQYF	TGTGCCAGCAGCTTATTCTACGAGCAGTACTTC
TRBV25-1	TRBJ2-2	-	once	CASSESITATNTGELFF	TGTGCCAGCAGTGAATCGATCACAGCCACGAACACCGGGGAGCTGTTTTTT
TRBV5-4	TRBJ2-1	-	-	CASSPRTGRNSNEQFF	TGTGCCAGCAGCCCCCGAACGGGTCGGAACTCCAATGAGCAGTTCTTC
TRBV5-4	TRBJ2-1	TRBD2	-	CASSLGGGYSYNEQFF	TGTGCCAGCAGCTTGGGCGGGGGGTACTCATACAATGAGCAGTTCTTC
TRBV5-1	TRBJ2-3	-	-	CASSLAEGDTQYF	TGCGCCAGCAGCTTGGCAGAGGGAGATACGCAGTATTTT